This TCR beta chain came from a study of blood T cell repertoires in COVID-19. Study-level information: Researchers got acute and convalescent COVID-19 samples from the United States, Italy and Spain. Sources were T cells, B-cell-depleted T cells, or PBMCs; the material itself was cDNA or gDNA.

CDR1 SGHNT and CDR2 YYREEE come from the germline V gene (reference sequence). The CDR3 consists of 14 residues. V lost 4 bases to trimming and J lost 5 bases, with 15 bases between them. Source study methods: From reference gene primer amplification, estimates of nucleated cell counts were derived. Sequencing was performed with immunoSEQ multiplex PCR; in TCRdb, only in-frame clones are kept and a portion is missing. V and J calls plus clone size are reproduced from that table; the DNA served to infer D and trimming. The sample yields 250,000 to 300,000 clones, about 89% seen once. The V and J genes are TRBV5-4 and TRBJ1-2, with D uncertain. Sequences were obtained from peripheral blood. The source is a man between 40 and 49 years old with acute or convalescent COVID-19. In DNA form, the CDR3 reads TGTGCCAGCAGCCTGGAGAGGGTGGAATATGGCTACACCTTC. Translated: CASSLERVEYGYTF.